This T cell receptor beta chain was captured by sequencing in a study of CD4+ T cells in melanoma. The CDR3 length is 15 residues. Germline-derived CDR1 and CDR2 are SGHTA and FQGNSA. The V gene lost 2 bases and the J gene lost 11 bases, with 16 bases spanning the gap. TCRdb's copy holds only in-frame clones and misses some; the assay was immunoSEQ multiplex PCR. The table lists roughly 150,000 clones, over 90% of them singletons. This TCR derives from a human donor with melanoma. The V and J genes are TRBV7-2 and TRBJ1-6, with D possibly TRBD1 on 6 matching bases. CDR3 loop: CASSLRSTGIPPLHF. For the CDR3, the DNA is TGTGCCAGCAGCTTACGATCAACAGGGATTCCACCCCTCCACTTT.